This T cell receptor beta chain came from a study of blood T cell repertoires in COVID-19. Profiling relied on immunoSEQ multiplex PCR, and the TCRdb table lists in-frame clones only, not all of them. The sample includes approximately 210,000 clones, 87% seen only once; the top ten take under 2.5%. The CDR3 runs 13 residues. Germline V gene lookup returns CDR1 MGHDK and CDR2 SYGVNS. V lost 6 bases, J lost 2 bases, and 3 bases stayed unmatched. J is TRBJ1-2 and V is TRBV25-1, with 7 bases matching TRBD1. Sequenced sample: peripheral blood. This TCR was recovered from a man aged 35-49 years with active or convalescent COVID-19. The CDR3 is CASSRDSNYGYTF. For the CDR3, the DNA is TGTGCCAGCAGCCGGGACAGCAACTATGGCTACACCTTC.